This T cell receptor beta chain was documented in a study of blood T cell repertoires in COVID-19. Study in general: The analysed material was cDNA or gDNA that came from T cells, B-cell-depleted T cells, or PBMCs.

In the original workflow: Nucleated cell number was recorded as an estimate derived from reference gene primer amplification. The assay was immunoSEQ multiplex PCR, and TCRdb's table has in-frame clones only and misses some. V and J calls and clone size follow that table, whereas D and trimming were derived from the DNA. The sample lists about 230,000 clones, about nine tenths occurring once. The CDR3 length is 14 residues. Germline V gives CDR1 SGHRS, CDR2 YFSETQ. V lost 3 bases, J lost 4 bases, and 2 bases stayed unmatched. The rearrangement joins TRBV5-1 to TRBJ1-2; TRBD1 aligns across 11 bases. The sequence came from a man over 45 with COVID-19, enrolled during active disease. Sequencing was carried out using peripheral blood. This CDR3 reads CASSSGTGGYGYTF. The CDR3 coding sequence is TGCGCCAGCAGCTCCGGGACAGGGGGCTATGGCTACACCTTC.